This T cell receptor beta chain comes out of a study of T cell responses to AZD1222 COVID-19 vaccine. Overall study results and limits: Spike-specific TCR breadth and depth grew following two AZD1222 doses. Baseline testing showed seropositivity in only six AZD1222 recipients.

The data were produced by immunoSEQ multiplex PCR, yet TCRdb's version contains in-frame clones alone and is incomplete. The table shows about 120,000 clones, with about 85% occurring only once. A word on this clone: The antigen is undetermined.

The sample here was peripheral blood, taken on day 0 of AZD1222 vaccination. The clonotype was recovered from an adult in good health.

In DNA, the CDR3 is TGTGCCAGCAGCTTACGCAGGTCCCTGAACACCGGGGAGCTGTTTTTT. This codes for CASSLRRSLNTGELFF. The chain joins TRBV7-9 to TRBJ2-2; D gene ambiguous. V was trimmed by 2 bases and J by 1 base, leaving 11 bases between them. CDR3 length: 16 residues. Germline assignment: CDR1 SEHNR and CDR2 FQNEAQ (reference sequence).